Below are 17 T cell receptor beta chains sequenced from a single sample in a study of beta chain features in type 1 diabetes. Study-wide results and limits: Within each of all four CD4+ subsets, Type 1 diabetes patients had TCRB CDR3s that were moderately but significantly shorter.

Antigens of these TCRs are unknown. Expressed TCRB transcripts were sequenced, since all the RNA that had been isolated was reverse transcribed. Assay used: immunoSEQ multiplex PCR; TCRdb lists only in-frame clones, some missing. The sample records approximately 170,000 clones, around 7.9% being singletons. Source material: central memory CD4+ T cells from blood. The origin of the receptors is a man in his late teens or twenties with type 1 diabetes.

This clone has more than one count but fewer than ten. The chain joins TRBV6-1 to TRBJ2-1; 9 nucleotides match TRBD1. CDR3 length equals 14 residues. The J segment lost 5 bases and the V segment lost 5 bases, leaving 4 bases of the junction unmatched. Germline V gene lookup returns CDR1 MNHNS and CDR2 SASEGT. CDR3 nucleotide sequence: TGTGCCAGCAGTCGGGACAGGGCCAACAATGAGCAGTTCTTC. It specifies CASSRDRANNEQFF.

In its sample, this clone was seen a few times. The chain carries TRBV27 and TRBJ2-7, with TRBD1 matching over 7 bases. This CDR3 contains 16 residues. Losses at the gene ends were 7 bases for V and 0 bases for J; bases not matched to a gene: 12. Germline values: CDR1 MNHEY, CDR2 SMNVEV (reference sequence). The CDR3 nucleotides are TGTGCCAGCACTCCGACAGGGCTGCGGTTCTCCTACGAGCAGTACTTC. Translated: CASTPTGLRFSYEQYF.

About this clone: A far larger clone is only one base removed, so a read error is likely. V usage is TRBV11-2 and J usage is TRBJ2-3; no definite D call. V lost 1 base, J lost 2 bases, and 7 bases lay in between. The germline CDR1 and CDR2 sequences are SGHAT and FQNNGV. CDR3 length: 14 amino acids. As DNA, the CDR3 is TGTGCCAGCAGCTTAGGGCAAAACACAGATACGCAGTATTTT. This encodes CASSLGQNTDTQYF.

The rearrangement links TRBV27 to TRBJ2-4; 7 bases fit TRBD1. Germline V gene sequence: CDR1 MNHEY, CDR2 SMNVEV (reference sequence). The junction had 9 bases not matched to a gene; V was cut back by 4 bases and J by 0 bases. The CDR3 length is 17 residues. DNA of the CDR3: TGTGCCAGCAGTTCACCCGGGACAGAATTAGCCAAAAACATTCAGTACTTC. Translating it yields CASSSPGTELAKNIQYF.

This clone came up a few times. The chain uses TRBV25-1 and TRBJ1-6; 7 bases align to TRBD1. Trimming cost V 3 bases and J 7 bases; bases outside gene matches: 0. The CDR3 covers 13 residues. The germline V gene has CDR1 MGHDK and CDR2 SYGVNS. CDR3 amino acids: CASSDRGNSPLHF. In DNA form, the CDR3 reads TGTGCCAGCAGTGACAGGGGGAATTCACCCCTCCACTTT.

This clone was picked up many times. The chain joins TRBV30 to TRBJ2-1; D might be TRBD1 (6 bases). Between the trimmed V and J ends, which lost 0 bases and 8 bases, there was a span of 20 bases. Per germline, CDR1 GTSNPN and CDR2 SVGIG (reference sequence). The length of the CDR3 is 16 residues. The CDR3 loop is CAWSVLGGAGFDEQFF. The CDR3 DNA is TGTGCCTGGAGTGTACTTGGGGGCGCCGGGTTCGATGAGCAGTTCTTC.

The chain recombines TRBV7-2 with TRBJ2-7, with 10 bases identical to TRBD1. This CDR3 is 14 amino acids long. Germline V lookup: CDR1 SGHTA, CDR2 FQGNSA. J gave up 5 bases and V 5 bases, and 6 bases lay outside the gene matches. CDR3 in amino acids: CASSAGQGPNEQYF. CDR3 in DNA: TGTGCCAGCAGCGCGGGACAGGGGCCCAACGAGCAGTACTTC.

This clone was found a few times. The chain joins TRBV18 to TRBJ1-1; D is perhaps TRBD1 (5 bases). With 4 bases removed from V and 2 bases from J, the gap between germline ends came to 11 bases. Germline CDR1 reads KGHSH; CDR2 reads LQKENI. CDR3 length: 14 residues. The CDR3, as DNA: TGTGCCAGCTCACTGGACATGCTCAACACTGAAGCTTTCTTT. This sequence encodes CASSLDMLNTEAFF.

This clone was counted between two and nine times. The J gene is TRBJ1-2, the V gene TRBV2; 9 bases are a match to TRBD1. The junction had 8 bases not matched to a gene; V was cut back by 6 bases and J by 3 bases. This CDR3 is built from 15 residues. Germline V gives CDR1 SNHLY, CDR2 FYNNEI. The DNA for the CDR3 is TGTGCCAGCAGCGTGGGACAGGGTGGAGACTATGGCTACACCTTC. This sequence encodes CASSVGQGGDYGYTF.

The CDR3 protein is CAWSVSGRNTQYF. Here the CDR3 DNA reads TGTGCCTGGAGTGTGTCGGGGAGGAATACGCAGTATTTT. This rearrangement joins TRBV30 to TRBJ2-3; D perhaps matches TRBD2 (6 bases). V dropped 0 bases and J dropped 7 bases, with 11 bases sitting between them. The CDR3 is 13 amino acids. Per germline, CDR1 GTSNPN and CDR2 SVGIG (reference sequence).

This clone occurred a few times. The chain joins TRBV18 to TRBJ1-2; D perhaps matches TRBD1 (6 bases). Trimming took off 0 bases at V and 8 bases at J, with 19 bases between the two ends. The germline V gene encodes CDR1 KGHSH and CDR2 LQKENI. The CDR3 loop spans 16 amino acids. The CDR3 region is CASSPPEGGRLSGYTF. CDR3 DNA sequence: TGTGCCAGCTCACCACCGGAAGGGGGAAGGCTTAGCGGCTACACCTTC.

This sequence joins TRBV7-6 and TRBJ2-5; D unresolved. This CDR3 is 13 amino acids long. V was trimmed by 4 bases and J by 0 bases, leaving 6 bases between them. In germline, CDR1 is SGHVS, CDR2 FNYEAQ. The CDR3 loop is CASSSPYQETQYF. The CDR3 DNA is TGTGCCAGCAGCTCCCCGTACCAAGAGACCCAGTACTTC.

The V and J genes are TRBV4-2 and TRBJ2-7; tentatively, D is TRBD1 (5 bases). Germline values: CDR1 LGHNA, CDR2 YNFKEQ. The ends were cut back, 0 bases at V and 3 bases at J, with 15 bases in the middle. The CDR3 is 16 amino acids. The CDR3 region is CASSQDRRTPVYEQYF. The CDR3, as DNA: TGTGCCAGCAGCCAAGATAGGCGGACACCTGTCTACGAGCAGTACTTC.

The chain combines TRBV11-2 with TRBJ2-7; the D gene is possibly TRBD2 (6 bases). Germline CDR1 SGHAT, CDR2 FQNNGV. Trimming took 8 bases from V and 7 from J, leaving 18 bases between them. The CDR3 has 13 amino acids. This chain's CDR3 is CASCPGGPGEQYF. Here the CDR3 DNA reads TGTGCCAGCTGCCCCGGGGGTCCGGGTGAGCAGTACTTC.

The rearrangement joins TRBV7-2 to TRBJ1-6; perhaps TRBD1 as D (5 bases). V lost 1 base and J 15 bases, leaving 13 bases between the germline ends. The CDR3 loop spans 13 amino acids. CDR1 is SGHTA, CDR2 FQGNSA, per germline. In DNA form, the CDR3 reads TGTGCCAGCAGCTTAGATCGAACAGGTCACCTCCACTTT. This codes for CASSLDRTGHLHF.

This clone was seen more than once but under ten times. The DNA for the CDR3 is TGCAGCTCGGGACAGACCCAAGAGACCCAGTACTTC. Translating gives CSSGQTQETQYF. The chain carries TRBV29-1 and TRBJ2-5; 7 bases line up with TRBD1. The V segment lost 8 bases and the J segment 1 base; nucleotides outside the gene matches: 4. The CDR3 loop spans 12 amino acids. The germline gives CDR1 SQVTM, CDR2 ANQGSEA.

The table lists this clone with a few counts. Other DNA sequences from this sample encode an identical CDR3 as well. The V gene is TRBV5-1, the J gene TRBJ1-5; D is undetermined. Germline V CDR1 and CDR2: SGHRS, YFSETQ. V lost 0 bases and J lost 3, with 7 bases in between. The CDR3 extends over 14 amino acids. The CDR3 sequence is CASSLGENNQPQHF. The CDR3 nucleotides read TGCGCCAGCAGCTTGGGGGAGAACAATCAGCCCCAGCATTTT.